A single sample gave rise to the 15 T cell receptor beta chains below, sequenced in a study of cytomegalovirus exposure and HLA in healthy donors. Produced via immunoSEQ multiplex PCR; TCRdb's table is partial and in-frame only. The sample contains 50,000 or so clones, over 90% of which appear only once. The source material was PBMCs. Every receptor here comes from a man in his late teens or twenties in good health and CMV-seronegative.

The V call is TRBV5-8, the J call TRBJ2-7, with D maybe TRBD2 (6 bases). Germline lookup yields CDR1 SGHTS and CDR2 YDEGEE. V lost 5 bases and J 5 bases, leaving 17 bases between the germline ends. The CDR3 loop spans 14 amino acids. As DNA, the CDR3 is TGTGCCAGCAGTTGGGCGGGGTATGGTAACGAGCAGTACTTC. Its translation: CASSWAGYGNEQYF. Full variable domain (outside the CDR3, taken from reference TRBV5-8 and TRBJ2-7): EAGVTQSPTHLIKTRGQQATLRCSPISGHTSVYWYQQALGLGLQFLLWYDEGEERNRGNFPPRFSGRQFPNYSSELNVNALELEDSALYLCASSWAGYGNEQYFGPGTRLTVT.

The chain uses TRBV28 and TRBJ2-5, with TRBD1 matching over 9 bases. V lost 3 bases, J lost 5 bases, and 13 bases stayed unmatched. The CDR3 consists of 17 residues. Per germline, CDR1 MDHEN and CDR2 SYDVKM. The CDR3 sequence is CASSFLMGTGRGETQYF. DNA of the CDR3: TGTGCCAGCAGTTTTCTCATGGGGACAGGGCGAGGTGAGACCCAGTACTTC.

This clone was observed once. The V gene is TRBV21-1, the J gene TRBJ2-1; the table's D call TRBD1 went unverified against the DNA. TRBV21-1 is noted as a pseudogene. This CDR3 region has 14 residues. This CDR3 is CASRRRDLYNEQFF. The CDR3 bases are TGTGCCAGCAGACGCAGGGATCTCTACAATGAGCAGTTCTTC.

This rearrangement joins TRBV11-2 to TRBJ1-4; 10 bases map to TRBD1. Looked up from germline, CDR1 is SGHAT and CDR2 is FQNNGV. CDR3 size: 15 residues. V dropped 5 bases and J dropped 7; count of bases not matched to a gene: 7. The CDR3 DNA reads TGTGCCAGCAGCCTATTGACAGGGGGCAGTGAAAAACTGTTTTTT. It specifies CASSLLTGGSEKLFF.

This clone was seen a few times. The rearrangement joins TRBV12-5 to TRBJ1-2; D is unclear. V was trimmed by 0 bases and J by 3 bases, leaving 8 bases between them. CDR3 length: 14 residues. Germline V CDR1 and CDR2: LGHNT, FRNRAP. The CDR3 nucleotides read TGTGCTAGTGGTTTGGTACCGGAGGACTATGGCTACACCTTC. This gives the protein CASGLVPEDYGYTF.

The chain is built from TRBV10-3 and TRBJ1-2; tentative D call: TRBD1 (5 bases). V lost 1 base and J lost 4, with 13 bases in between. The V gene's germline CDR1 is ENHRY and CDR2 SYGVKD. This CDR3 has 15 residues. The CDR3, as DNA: TGTGCCATCAGTGAGTGGGGGGAAGCGGGCTATGGCTACACCTTC. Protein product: CAISEWGEAGYGYTF.

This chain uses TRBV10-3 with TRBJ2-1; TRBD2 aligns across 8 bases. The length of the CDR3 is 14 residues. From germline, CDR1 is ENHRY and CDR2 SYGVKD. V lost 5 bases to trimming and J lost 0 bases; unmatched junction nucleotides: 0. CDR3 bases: TGTGCCATCAGTAGCGGGAGCTCCTACAATGAGCAGTTCTTC. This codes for CAISSGSSYNEQFF.

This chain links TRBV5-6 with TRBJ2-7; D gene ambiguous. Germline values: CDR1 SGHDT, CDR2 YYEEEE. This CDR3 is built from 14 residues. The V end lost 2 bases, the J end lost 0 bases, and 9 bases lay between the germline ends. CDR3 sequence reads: CASSFPRSSYEQYF. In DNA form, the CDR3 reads TGTGCCAGCAGCTTCCCACGGAGCTCCTACGAGCAGTACTTC.

CDR3 loop: CASSFLAGDNEQFF. The CDR3 nucleotides are TGTGCCAGCAGTTTCTTAGCGGGAGATAACGAGCAGTTCTTC. This chain connects TRBV28 to TRBJ2-1, with 9 bases identical to TRBD2. This CDR3 contains 14 residues. Germline lookup yields CDR1 MDHEN and CDR2 SYDVKM. J was trimmed by 10 bases and V by 3 bases; bases with no gene match: 7.

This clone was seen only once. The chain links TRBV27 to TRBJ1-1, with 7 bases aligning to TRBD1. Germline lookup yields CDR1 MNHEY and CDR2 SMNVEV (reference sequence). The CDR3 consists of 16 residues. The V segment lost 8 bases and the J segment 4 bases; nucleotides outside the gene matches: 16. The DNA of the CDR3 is TGTGCCAGCGGCACCTACGGGACAGCATCGAGCACTGAAGCTTTCTTT. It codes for CASGTYGTASSTEAFF.

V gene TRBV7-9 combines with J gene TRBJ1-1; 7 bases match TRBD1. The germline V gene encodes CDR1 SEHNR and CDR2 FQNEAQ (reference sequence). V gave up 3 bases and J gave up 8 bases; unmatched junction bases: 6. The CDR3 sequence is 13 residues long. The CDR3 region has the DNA TGTGCCAGCAGCTTCGGACAGGCGACGGAAGCTTTCTTT. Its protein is CASSFGQATEAFF.

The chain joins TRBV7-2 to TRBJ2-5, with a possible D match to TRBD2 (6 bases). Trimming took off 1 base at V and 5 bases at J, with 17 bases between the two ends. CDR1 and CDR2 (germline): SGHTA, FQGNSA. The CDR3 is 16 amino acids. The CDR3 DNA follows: TGTGCCAGCAGCTTAGGTTTAGGGCAGGAGGGGGAGACCCAGTACTTC. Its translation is CASSLGLGQEGETQYF.

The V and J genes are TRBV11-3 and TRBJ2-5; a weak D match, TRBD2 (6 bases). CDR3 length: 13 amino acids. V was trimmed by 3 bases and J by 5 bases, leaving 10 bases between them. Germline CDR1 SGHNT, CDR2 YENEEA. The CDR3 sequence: CASSLMGRETQYF. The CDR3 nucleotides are TGTGCCAGCAGCTTGATGGGGAGGGAGACCCAGTACTTC.

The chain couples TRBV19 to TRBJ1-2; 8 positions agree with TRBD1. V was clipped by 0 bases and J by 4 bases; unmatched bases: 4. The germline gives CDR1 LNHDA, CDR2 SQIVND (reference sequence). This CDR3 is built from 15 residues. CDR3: CASSIDPGGGYGYTF. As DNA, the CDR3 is TGTGCCAGTAGTATAGATCCAGGGGGCGGCTATGGCTACACCTTC.

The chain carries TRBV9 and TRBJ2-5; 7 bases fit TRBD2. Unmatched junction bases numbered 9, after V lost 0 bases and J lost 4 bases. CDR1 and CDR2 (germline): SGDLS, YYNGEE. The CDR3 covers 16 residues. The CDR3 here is CASSVDPRAGRETQYF. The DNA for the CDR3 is TGTGCCAGCAGCGTAGATCCTCGAGCGGGAAGAGAGACCCAGTACTTC.